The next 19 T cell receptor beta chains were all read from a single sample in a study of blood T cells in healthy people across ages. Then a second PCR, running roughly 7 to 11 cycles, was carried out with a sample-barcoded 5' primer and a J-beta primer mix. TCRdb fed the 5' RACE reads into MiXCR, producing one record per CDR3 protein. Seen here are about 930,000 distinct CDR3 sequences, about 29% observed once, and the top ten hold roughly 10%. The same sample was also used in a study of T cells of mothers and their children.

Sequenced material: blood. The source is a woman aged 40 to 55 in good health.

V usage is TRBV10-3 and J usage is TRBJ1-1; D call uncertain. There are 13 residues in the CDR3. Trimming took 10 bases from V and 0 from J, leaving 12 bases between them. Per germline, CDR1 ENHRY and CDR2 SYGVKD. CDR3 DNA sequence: TGTGCCACCCGGGATATCATGAACACTGAAGCTTTCTTT. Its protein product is CATRDIMNTEAFF.

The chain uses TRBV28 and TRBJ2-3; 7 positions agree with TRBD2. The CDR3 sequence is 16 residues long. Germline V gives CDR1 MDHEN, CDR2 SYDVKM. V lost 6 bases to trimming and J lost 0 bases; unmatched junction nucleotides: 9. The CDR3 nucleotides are TGTGCCAGCAGGCCCCTAGCGGTTAAAAGCACAGATACGCAGTATTTT. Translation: CASRPLAVKSTDTQYF.

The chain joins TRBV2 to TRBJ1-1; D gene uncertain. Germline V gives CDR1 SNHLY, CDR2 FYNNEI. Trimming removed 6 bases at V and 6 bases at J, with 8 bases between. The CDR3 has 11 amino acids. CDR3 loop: CASSPLAEAFF. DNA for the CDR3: TGTGCCAGCAGCCCACTAGCTGAAGCTTTCTTT.

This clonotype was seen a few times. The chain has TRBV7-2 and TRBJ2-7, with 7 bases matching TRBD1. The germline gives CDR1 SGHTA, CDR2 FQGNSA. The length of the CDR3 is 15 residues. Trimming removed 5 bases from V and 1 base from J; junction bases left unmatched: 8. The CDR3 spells CASSPGTATSYEQYF. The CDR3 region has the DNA TGTGCCAGCAGCCCCGGGACAGCAACTTCCTACGAGCAGTACTTC.

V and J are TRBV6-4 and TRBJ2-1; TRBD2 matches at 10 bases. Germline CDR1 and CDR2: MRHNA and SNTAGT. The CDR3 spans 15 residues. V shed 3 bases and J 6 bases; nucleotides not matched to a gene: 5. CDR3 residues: CASSESGGAGNEQFF. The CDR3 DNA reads TGTGCCAGCAGTGAGAGCGGGGGGGCGGGCAATGAGCAGTTCTTC.

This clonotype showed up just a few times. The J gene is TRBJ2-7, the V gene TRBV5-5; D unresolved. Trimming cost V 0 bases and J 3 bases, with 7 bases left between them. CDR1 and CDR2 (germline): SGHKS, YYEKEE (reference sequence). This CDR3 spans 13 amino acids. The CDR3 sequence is CASSLEVDYEQYF. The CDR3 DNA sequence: TGTGCCAGCAGCTTGGAGGTGGACTACGAGCAGTACTTC.

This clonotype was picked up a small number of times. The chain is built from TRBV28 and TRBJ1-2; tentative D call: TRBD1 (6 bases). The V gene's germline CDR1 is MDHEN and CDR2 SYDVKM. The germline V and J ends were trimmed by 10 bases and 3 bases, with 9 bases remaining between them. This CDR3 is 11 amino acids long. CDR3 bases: TGTGCCACGACAGGCTACTATGGCTACACCTTC. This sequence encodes CATTGYYGYTF.

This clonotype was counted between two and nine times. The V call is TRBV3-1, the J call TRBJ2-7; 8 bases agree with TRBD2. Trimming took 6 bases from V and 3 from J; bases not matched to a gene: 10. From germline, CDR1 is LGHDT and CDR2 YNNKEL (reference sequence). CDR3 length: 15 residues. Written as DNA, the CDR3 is TGTGCCAGCAGACCTACTAGCGGAGCCCGCTACGAGCAGTACTTC. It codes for CASRPTSGARYEQYF.

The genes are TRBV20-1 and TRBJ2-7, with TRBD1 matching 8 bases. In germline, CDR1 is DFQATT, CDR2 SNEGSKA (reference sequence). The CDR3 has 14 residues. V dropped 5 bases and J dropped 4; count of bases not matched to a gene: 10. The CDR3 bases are TGCAGTGCTGCAAGGACAGGGCTGGTGTACGAGCAGTACTTC. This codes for CSAARTGLVYEQYF.

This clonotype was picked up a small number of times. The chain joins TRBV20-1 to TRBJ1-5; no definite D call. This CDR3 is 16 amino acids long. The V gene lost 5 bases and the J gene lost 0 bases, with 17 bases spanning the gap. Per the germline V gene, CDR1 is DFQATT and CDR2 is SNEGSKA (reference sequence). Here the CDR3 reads CSASAGRGLSNQPQHF. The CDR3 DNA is TGCAGTGCTTCCGCCGGGCGCGGCCTTAGCAATCAGCCCCAGCATTTT.

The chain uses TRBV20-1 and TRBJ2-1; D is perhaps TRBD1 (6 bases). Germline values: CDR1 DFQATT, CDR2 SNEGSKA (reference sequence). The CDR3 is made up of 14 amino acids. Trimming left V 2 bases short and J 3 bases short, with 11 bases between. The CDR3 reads CSARSTDSYNEQFF. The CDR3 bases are TGCAGTGCTAGATCTACGGACAGCTACAATGAGCAGTTCTTC.

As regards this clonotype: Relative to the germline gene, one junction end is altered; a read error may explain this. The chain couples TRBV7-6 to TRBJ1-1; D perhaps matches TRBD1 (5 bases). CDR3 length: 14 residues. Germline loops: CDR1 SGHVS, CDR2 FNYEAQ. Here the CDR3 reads CASSIGTVNTEAFF. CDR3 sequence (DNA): TGCGCCAGCAGCATAGGGACGGTTAACACTGAAGCTTTCTTT.

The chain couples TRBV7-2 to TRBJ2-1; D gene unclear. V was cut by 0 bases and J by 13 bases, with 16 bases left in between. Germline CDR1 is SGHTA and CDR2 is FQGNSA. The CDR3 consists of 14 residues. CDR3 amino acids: CASSLALGGSRQFF. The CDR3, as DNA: TGTGCCAGCAGCTTAGCGTTAGGCGGCAGCCGTCAGTTCTTC.

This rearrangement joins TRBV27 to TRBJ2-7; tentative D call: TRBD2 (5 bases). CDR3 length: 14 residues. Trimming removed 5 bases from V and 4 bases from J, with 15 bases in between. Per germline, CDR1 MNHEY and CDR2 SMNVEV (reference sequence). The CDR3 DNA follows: TGTGCCAGCAGTCAGACACGAGGGTTATACGAGCAGTACTTC. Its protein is CASSQTRGLYEQYF.

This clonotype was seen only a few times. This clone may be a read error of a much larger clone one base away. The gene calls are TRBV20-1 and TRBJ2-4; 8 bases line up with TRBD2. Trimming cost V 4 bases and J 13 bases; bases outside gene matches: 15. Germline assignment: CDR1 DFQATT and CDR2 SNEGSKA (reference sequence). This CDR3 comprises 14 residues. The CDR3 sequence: CSATRPGLGNEQYF. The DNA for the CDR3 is TGCAGTGCTACGAGACCGGGACTAGGGAATGAGCAGTACTTC.

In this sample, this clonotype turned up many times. The CDR3 here is CASRGAGTGFNEQYF. The DNA for the CDR3 is TGTGCCAGCAGGGGAGCCGGGACAGGGTTCAACGAGCAGTACTTC. This chain joins TRBV6-1 and TRBJ2-7; 9 bases fit TRBD1. The germline gives CDR1 MNHNS, CDR2 SASEGT. J lost 5 bases, V lost 6 bases, and 11 bases had no gene match. The CDR3 contains 15 residues.

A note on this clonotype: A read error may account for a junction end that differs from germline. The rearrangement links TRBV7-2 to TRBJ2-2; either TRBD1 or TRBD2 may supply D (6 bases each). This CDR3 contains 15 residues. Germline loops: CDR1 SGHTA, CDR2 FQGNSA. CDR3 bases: TGTGGCAGCAGCTTAGGGCTGGGGGGCCCCGGGGAGCTGTTTTTT. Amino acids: CGSSLGLGGPGELFF.

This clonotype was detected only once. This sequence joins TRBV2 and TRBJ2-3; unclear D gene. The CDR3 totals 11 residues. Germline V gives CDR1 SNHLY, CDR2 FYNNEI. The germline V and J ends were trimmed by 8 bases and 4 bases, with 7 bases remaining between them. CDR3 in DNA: TGTGCCAGCCGGTTCGCAGATACGCAGTATTTT. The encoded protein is CASRFADTQYF.

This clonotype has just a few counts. The CDR3 sequence is CASRPGAGELFF. As DNA, the CDR3 is TGTGCCAGCAGACCAGGGGCCGGGGAGCTGTTTTTT. V and J are TRBV12-3 or TRBV12-4 and TRBJ2-2; D perhaps matches TRBD1 (6 bases). The CDR3 totals 12 residues. Trimming took off 6 bases at V and 6 bases at J, with 8 bases between the two ends.